Below, 18 T cell receptor beta chains from the same sample are listed, as sequenced in a study of CD8+ T cells in alopecia areata (dated by TCRdb to about 2018). Library generation was performed with the immunoSEQ multiplex PCR assay. RNA was extracted from all samples and reverse transcribed into cDNA, which served as template for TCR sequencing. Drawn from immuneACCESS, this table holds only the in-frame rearrangements with V and J called that TCRdb kept. Clones are partly lost; checked studies trace under half to an unresolved V gene and leave the rest unexplained. For this sample there are 7,500 to 8,500 clones; around 55% appear just once. The ten largest account for about 13% of the sample. The time point label, as the study defines it: baseline before oral tofacitinib. Peripheral blood and lesional scalp punch biopsies were obtained from patients with alopecia areata. The sequences come from skin, collected at week 0. The source of these receptors is a human donor with alopecia areata.

This clone was counted only a few times. The rearrangement links TRBV7-2 to TRBJ2-1, with TRBD2 identical over 7 bases. The CDR3 loop spans 16 amino acids. The V gene's germline CDR1 is SGHTA and CDR2 FQGNSA. V lost 5 bases and J lost 8; bases outside the gene matches: 15. The CDR3 nucleotides are TGTGCCAGCAGCCAACTAGTTCTCGGGGGGAGGGATGAGCAGTTCTTC. Translated: CASSQLVLGGRDEQFF.

This clone was observed a handful of times. The V and J genes are TRBV29-1 and TRBJ2-1, with 9 bases lining up with TRBD2. J lost 9 bases, V lost 4 bases, and 4 bases had no gene match. From germline, CDR1 is SQVTM and CDR2 ANQGSEA. The CDR3 sequence is 12 residues long. The CDR3 DNA is TGCAGCGTTGGGACTAGCGCGAGTGAGCAGTTCTTC. Translating gives CSVGTSASEQFF.

V and J are TRBV19 and TRBJ2-1; D is unclear. CDR3 length: 11 residues. V lost 5 bases to trimming and J lost 10 bases, with 9 bases between them. Germline lookup yields CDR1 LNHDA and CDR2 SQIVND (reference sequence). The CDR3 DNA reads TGTGCCAGTAGTTGGCGCGTCGAGCAGTTCTTC. Its translation: CASSWRVEQFF.

The V gene is TRBV15, the J gene TRBJ1-1, with a possible D match to TRBD1 (5 bases). CDR1 LNHNV and CDR2 YYDKDF come from the germline V gene (reference sequence). The CDR3 extends over 13 amino acids. The V end lost 0 bases, the J end lost 8 bases, and 10 bases lay between the germline ends. CDR3 sequence: CATSRDPQGEAFF. The CDR3 DNA reads as TGTGCCACCAGCAGAGATCCCCAGGGAGAAGCTTTCTTT.

V and J are TRBV9 and TRBJ2-7; D ambiguous. CDR1 is SGDLS, CDR2 YYNGEE, per germline. The V and J ends lost 0 bases and 6 bases respectively, with 10 bases between them. The CDR3 is 13 residues long. CDR3 residues: CASSVADLGEQYF. CDR3 nucleotides: TGTGCCAGCAGCGTAGCGGACCTGGGCGAGCAGTACTTC.

This clone was observed a few times. This chain links TRBV2 with TRBJ2-7; D assignment may be TRBD1 or TRBD2 (5 bases each). This CDR3 spans 15 amino acids. The germline V and J ends were trimmed by 3 bases and 4 bases, with 16 bases remaining between them. CDR1 SNHLY and CDR2 FYNNEI come from the germline V gene. CDR3 in DNA: TGTGCCAGCAGTGAGGAAGGGACCGCCCATTACGAGCAGTACTTC. It codes for CASSEEGTAHYEQYF.

The rearrangement joins TRBV7-8 to TRBJ1-3; D is ambiguous. This CDR3 is 14 amino acids long. Trimming removed 4 bases from V and 2 bases from J, with 9 bases in between. Germline V gene sequence: CDR1 SGHVS, CDR2 FQNEAQ. The CDR3 bases are TGTGCCAGCAGCTCGGGTCCCGCTGGAAACACCATATATTTT. Protein: CASSSGPAGNTIYF.

The chain carries TRBV30 and TRBJ1-2; D not certain. Germline values: CDR1 GTSNPN, CDR2 SVGIG (reference sequence). The CDR3 has 11 residues. Trimming cost V 4 bases and J 4 bases, with 7 bases left between them. CDR3 nucleotides: TGTGCCTGGAAGGAAGGCTATGGCTACACCTTC. Encoded protein: CAWKEGYGYTF.

In this sample, this clone is medium-sized. The CDR3 spells CASSLQGRPETEAFF. The CDR3 DNA reads TGTGCCAGCAGTTTACAGGGTAGGCCGGAAACTGAAGCTTTCTTT. V and J are TRBV2 and TRBJ1-1; D may be TRBD1 (6 bases). CDR3 length: 15 residues. V lost 5 bases and J lost 5, with 18 bases in between. Germline CDR1 reads SNHLY; CDR2 reads FYNNEI. The full variable domain, completed using reference TRBV2 and TRBJ1-1, is EPEVTQTPSHQVTQMGQEVILRCVPISNHLYFYWYRQILGQKVEFLVSFYNNEISEKSEIFDDQFSVERPDGSNFTLKIRSTKLEDSAMYFCASSLQGRPETEAFFGQGTRLTVV.

CDR3 bases: TGTGCCAGCAGCAGTACGCGGCCTACTCAGATCGAGCAGTACTTC. Its translation is CASSSTRPTQIEQYF. The rearrangement joins TRBV6-6 to TRBJ2-7; D gene unclear. V lost 6 bases and J lost 6, with 21 bases in between. The CDR3 contains 15 residues. Per germline, CDR1 MNHNY and CDR2 SVGAGI (reference sequence).

This clone was picked up a small number of times. The gene calls are TRBV7-9 and TRBJ2-7; no firm D call. Looked up from germline, CDR1 is SEHNR and CDR2 is FQNEAQ (reference sequence). The V end lost 6 bases, the J end lost 2 bases, and 8 bases lay between the germline ends. The CDR3 runs 12 residues. For the CDR3, the DNA is TGTGCCAGCAGGGATGGAGCCTACGAGCAGTACTTC. Its translation: CASRDGAYEQYF.

This clone has just one count. This chain uses TRBV7-2 with TRBJ2-1; weak D call: TRBD2 (5 bases). V lost 3 bases and J lost 5, with 8 bases in between. CDR3 length equals 13 residues. Looked up from germline, CDR1 is SGHTA and CDR2 is FQGNSA. CDR3 loop: CASSFGLNNEQFF. Written as DNA, the CDR3 is TGTGCCAGCAGCTTTGGACTCAACAATGAGCAGTTCTTC.

J is TRBJ2-3 and V is TRBV12-5; tentative D call: TRBD2 (6 bases). Germline CDR1 LGHNT, CDR2 FRNRAP. The CDR3 has 16 residues. Trimming took 1 base from V and 1 from J, leaving 12 bases between them. DNA of the CDR3: TGTGCTAGTGGTTTGGAAGGAGGGTACGGCACAGATACGCAGTATTTT. Amino acids: CASGLEGGYGTDTQYF.

The chain uses TRBV6-1 and TRBJ2-1; TRBD2 is a possible D gene (5 bases). Germline assignment: CDR1 MNHNS and CDR2 SASEGT. V shed 2 bases and J shed 2 bases, with 10 bases lying between them. The CDR3 loop spans 15 amino acids. The CDR3: CASSEPSGPYNEQFF. As DNA, the CDR3 is TGTGCCAGCAGTGAACCGAGCGGCCCCTACAATGAGCAGTTCTTC.

The chain uses TRBV7-3 and TRBJ2-1; TRBD2 matches at 8 bases. This CDR3 comprises 14 residues. Germline CDR1 SGHTA, CDR2 FQGTGA. V was pared by 5 bases and J by 4 bases, with 4 bases of the junction left unmatched. This CDR3 reads CASSPGTSYNEQFF. In DNA, the CDR3 is TGTGCCAGCAGCCCCGGGACTAGTTACAATGAGCAGTTCTTC.

This clone was observed a handful of times. The rearrangement links TRBV25-1 to TRBJ2-1; possibly TRBD2 for D (5 bases). CDR3 length: 16 residues. Germline CDR1 reads MGHDK; CDR2 reads SYGVNS. The V and J ends lost 0 bases and 0 bases respectively, with 9 bases between them. Here the CDR3 DNA reads TGTGCCAGCAGTGAATATACCGGGAACTCCTACAATGAGCAGTTCTTC. Protein sequence: CASSEYTGNSYNEQFF.

The V and J genes are TRBV7-8 and TRBJ2-3, with TRBD2 identical over 8 bases. V lost 0 bases to trimming and J lost 4 bases; unmatched junction nucleotides: 6. CDR1 and CDR2 from the germline V gene are SGHVS and FQNEAQ. CDR3 length: 16 residues. Here the CDR3 DNA reads TGTGCCAGCAGCTTAGCTGGGGTCGGGAGGGCAGATACGCAGTATTTT. Protein: CASSLAGVGRADTQYF.

The chain combines TRBV9 with TRBJ2-1; D remains ambiguous. Germline assignment: CDR1 SGDLS and CDR2 YYNGEE. V lost 6 bases and J lost 9, with 10 bases in between. This CDR3 contains 11 residues. CDR3 DNA: TGTGCCAGCACCGCTGGCGGTGAGCAGTTCTTC. Protein: CASTAGGEQFF.